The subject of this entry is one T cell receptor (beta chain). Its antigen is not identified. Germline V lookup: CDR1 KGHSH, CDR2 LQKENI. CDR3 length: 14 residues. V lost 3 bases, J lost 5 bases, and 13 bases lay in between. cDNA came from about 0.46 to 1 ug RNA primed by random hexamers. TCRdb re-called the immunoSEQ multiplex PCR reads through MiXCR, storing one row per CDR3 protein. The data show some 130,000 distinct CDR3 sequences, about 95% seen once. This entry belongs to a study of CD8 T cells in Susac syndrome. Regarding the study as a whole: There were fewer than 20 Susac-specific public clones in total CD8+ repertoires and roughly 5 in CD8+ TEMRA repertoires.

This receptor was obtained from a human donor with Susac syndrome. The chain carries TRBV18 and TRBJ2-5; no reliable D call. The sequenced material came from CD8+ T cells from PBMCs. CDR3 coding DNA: TGTGCCAGCTCACCCATCGGCGGAATGGAGACCCAGTACTTC. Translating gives CASSPIGGMETQYF. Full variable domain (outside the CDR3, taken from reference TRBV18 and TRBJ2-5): NAGVMQNPRHLVRRRGQEARLRCSPMKGHSHVYWYRQLPEEGLKFMVYLQKENIIDESGMPKERFSAEFPKEGPSILRIQQVVRGDSAAYFCASSPIGGMETQYFGPGTRLLVL.